This T cell receptor beta chain is from a study of graft-versus-host responses after intestinal transplantation (dated by TCRdb to 2020 to 2022). Regarding the research as a whole: The transplants that recipients received were multivisceral, liver-intestinal, or isolated intestinal. Donor T cell macrochimerism was defined as a peak of at least 4% donor T cells among recipient peripheral blood mononuclear cells. Every recipient was given anti-thymocyte globulin induction, followed by around three years of maintenance tacrolimus and steroids. Of the roughly 24 intestinal transplant recipients enrolled in the cohort, one of whom was a retransplant, a few patients without pretransplant specimens were excluded. Instead of going to the commercial service, samples from a few later patients were sequenced in-house on an Illumina MiSeq and processed with MiXCR. After intestinal transplantation, graft-versus-host and host-versus-graft alloreactive T cell clones were followed in the graft, circulation and bone marrow using bulk TCR-beta CDR3 sequencing. To identify alloreactive clones, pre-transplant mixed lymphocyte reaction products were sequenced and then compared with unstimulated pre-transplant donor and recipient T cells.

The intended sense of this specimen's time point label: cells obtained before transplantation from donor or recipient. CD3+CD4+ and CD3+CD8+ populations were FACS-sorted from unstimulated pre-transplant donor and recipient cells taken from spleen or lymph nodes. Study-wide conclusions, independent of this receptor: The conclusions were limited by the relatively low number and heterogeneity of the intestinal transplant patients. In the allografts of patients with donor T cell macrochimerism, GvH to HvG T cell clonal ratios were high. Early after transplant, peak levels of circulating GvH clones were associated with declines in HvG clones. GvH clones turned up in recipient bone marrow, with some appearing earlier in ileal mucosa or blood, a pattern consistent with an intestinal mucosal origin.

Libraries were made using the immunoSEQ multiplex PCR assay. In most patients, genomic DNA was isolated using the Qiagen DNeasy Blood and Tissue Kit and sent frozen to Adaptive Biotechnologies for TCR sequencing. For most patients, genomic DNA was subjected to high-throughput TCR-beta CDR3 sequencing by Adaptive Biotechnologies. The paper's processing steps were these. Adaptive's ImmunoSEQ software supplied the TCR sequencing data for about 18 patients, while MiXCR and VDJtools were used to process a few other patients. CD4 versus CD8 sorting errors were corrected by removing sequences found in both subsets at a frequency ratio below 5:1. CDR3 nucleotide sequences shared between donor and recipient were removed because the origin of such sequences could not be assigned. To count as alloreactive, a clone needed at least 2-fold expansion over unstimulated cells and a minimum CFSE-low frequency of 0.002% (template counts) or 0.001% (read counts). Clones detected in sequenced pre-transplant spleen, lymph node, or MLR CFSE-low populations of the donor or recipient were defined as mappable. The cumulative frequency of alloreactive clones was calculated as a percentage of all sequences, weighted by copy number. TCRdb stores this immuneACCESS table with in-frame sequences only. Part of the clones is absent; in the studies checked, under half of the shortfall reflects unresolved V genes, and no reason is known for the rest. V and J calls and clone size are copied from that table; D and trimming were computed from the DNA. Recorded for this sample are some 110,000 clones; around nine tenths of them occurred a single time. The ten largest clonotypes hold roughly 0.23% of the sample.

Regarding this clone: Its antigen specificity is not known. No quality values exist for individual bases; no much larger clone is one base distant.

The source material was unstimulated CD4+ T cells sorted from spleen or lymph node cells, sampled before transplant. The sequence came from a human donor who was the organ donor for an intestinal transplant.

The CDR3 has the sequence CASSLGAGAYNEQFF. The DNA reads as follows: TGTGCCAGCAGCTTAGGAGCGGGAGCCTACAATGAGCAGTTCTTC. The chain is encoded by TRBV11-3 joined to TRBJ2-1, with TRBD2 matching 8 junction bases. The germline V gene encodes CDR1 SGHNT and CDR2 YENEEA. Here V drops 1 base and J drops 2 bases, and the junction holds 1 base not matched to any gene. Including cysteine and phenylalanine, the CDR3 has 15 amino acids. Of the read, only the CDR3 DNA is kept; its 45 bases are in frame from base 1.